A single sample is the source of the 23 T cell receptor beta chains below, sequenced in a study of T cells expressing NK-cell markers. Reprocessing the 5' RACE reads, TCRdb reports a single entry for every CDR3 protein and omits DNA. In total, the table holds 400,000 to 450,000 distinct CDR3 sequences. The sample taken for sequencing was blood T cells: a sorted CD56 or NKG2C T cell subset, CD4+ or CD8+ T cells, or bulk PBMC T cells (not recorded which). These TCRs come from a woman aged 18 to 69 in good health.

The rearrangement joins TRBV11-2 to TRBJ2-5; absent DNA, TCRdb's TRBD1 call cannot be checked. The CDR3 runs to 17 residues. Germline-derived CDR1 and CDR2 are SGHAT and FQNNGV. The CDR3 loop reads CASSFRTGGRVGETQYF.

The chain has TRBV3-1 and TRBJ1-4. The germline V gene has CDR1 LGHDT and CDR2 YNNKEL (reference sequence). The CDR3 is made up of 12 amino acids. The CDR3 reads CASSQVDEKLFF.

The chain carries TRBV4-3 and TRBJ2-6; with no DNA, the TCRdb D assignment of TRBD1 cannot be verified. CDR1 and CDR2 from the germline V gene are LGHNA and YSLEER. The CDR3 extends over 16 amino acids. The chain's CDR3 is CASSPGRSSGANVLTF.

The rearrangement joins TRBV5-1 to TRBJ1-1; the D call of TRBD1 rests on TCRdb alone, since no DNA is present to check it. The germline V gene has CDR1 SGHRS and CDR2 YFSETQ. This CDR3 has 13 amino acids. The CDR3 sequence is CASTLTGNTEAFF.

This chain uses TRBV6-1 with TRBJ1-1; TCRdb's D call of TRBD1 is untestable without DNA. CDR3 length: 15 residues. The germline V gene encodes CDR1 MNHNS and CDR2 SASEGT. This chain's CDR3 is CASSATQGASTEAFF.

The CDR3 loop is CASSTRPARLVAGELFF. This chain links TRBV7-8 with TRBJ2-2; TCRdb gives TRBD2 as the D gene, but with no DNA this cannot be confirmed. CDR3 length equals 17 residues. Germline V lookup: CDR1 SGHVS, CDR2 FQNEAQ.

CDR3 loop: CASSPRQRGGGTQYF. The J gene is TRBJ2-3, the V gene TRBV2; with no DNA, the TCRdb D assignment of TRBD2 cannot be verified. The CDR3 spans 15 residues. Germline CDR1 reads SNHLY; CDR2 reads FYNNEI.

The chain recombines TRBV4-3 with TRBJ2-2. The CDR3 totals 14 residues. Germline values: CDR1 LGHNA, CDR2 YSLEER. The CDR3 reads CASSQEGTTGELFF.

The V call is TRBV6-5, the J call TRBJ2-3; TCRdb returns TRBD2, unconfirmable since there is no DNA. The CDR3 consists of 18 residues. CDR1 MNHEY and CDR2 SVGAGI come from the germline V gene. CDR3 amino acids: CASSYRLGAGGATDTQYF.

The chain links TRBV7-2 to TRBJ2-7; absent DNA, TCRdb's TRBD1 call cannot be checked. The CDR3 is made up of 15 amino acids. CDR1 is SGHTA and CDR2 is FQGNSA in the germline V gene. CDR3: CASTYTRQFPYEQYF.

The gene calls are TRBV7-2 and TRBJ2-2; checking the TCRdb D call of TRBD2 is not possible without DNA. This CDR3 spans 15 amino acids. The germline V gene has CDR1 SGHTA and CDR2 FQGNSA. The CDR3 protein is CASSRDLLNTGELFF.

This chain connects TRBV15 to TRBJ2-4; without DNA, the TCRdb call of TRBD1 cannot be checked. Per germline, CDR1 LNHNV and CDR2 YYDKDF (reference sequence). The CDR3 has 16 residues. This CDR3 reads CATSRDVAPAKNILYF. Using reference TRBV15 and TRBJ2-4 for the parts outside the CDR3, the full variable domain is DAMVIQNPRYQVTQFGKPVTLSCSQTLNHNVMYWYQQKSSQAPKLLFHYYDKDFNNEADTPDNFQSRRPNTSFCFLDIRSPGLGDTAMYLCATSRDVAPAKNILYFGAGTRLSVL.

This rearrangement joins TRBV12-3 or TRBV12-4 to TRBJ2-5; checking the TCRdb D call of TRBD1 is not possible without DNA. The CDR3 runs to 14 residues. This chain's CDR3 is CASSLAGGWETQYF.

The chain couples TRBV7-2 to TRBJ2-7; TCRdb calls TRBD2, which cannot be checked without DNA. CDR1 is SGHTA and CDR2 is FQGNSA in the germline V gene. The CDR3 covers 13 residues. This CDR3 is CASSADWRGEQYF. Full variable domain (remainder filled in from reference TRBV7-2 and TRBJ2-7): GAGVSQSPSNKVTEKGKDVELRCDPISGHTALYWYRQSLGQGLEFLIYFQGNSAPDKSGLPSDRFSAERTGGSVSTLTIQRTQQEDSAVYLCASSADWRGEQYFGPGTRLTVT.

The chain combines TRBV20-1 with TRBJ2-1; as DNA is missing, the TRBD2 call by TCRdb cannot be tested. Germline loops: CDR1 DFQATT, CDR2 SNEGSKA (reference sequence). CDR3 size: 14 residues. The CDR3 loop is CSAPTAYTYNEQFF.

The chain couples TRBV20-1 to TRBJ1-4; the TRBD1 assignment by TCRdb is unverifiable without DNA. The length of the CDR3 is 13 residues. Germline CDR1 reads DFQATT; CDR2 reads SNEGSKA (reference sequence). The CDR3 here is CSAKTDPNEKLFF.

This chain connects TRBV27 to TRBJ1-5; TCRdb names TRBD1, which stays unverified in the absence of DNA. CDR3 length: 15 amino acids. CDR1 is MNHEY, CDR2 SMNVEV, per germline (reference sequence). The CDR3 sequence: CASSLYQGAGQPQHF.

The rearrangement joins TRBV20-1 to TRBJ2-1. The CDR3 has 14 amino acids. CDR1 and CDR2 (germline): DFQATT, SNEGSKA (reference sequence). The CDR3 sequence is CSARDWVSYNEQFF.

The CDR3 loop is CASSHIRDRGTDTQYF. V gene TRBV3-1 combines with J gene TRBJ2-3; TCRdb's D call of TRBD1 is untestable without DNA. The V gene's germline CDR1 is LGHDT and CDR2 YNNKEL (reference sequence). This CDR3 is 16 amino acids long.

The chain joins TRBV19 to TRBJ1-2. Germline V gives CDR1 LNHDA, CDR2 SQIVND (reference sequence). The CDR3 totals 13 residues. CDR3 region: CASSPTQLYGYTF.

The chain joins TRBV20-1 to TRBJ2-6; the TCRdb call, TRBD2, lacks DNA for checking. CDR3 length: 13 residues. In germline, CDR1 is DFQATT, CDR2 SNEGSKA (reference sequence). The CDR3 loop is CSASLAGANVLTF.

The chain recombines TRBV29-1 with TRBJ1-1; the TCRdb D gene call, TRBD1, has no DNA to confirm it. Germline lookup yields CDR1 SQVTM and CDR2 ANQGSEA. The length of the CDR3 is 13 residues. CDR3 residues: CSVKQGRYTEAFF.

The J gene is TRBJ2-2, the V gene TRBV6-2 or TRBV6-3; TCRdb reports TRBD2, a call that lacks DNA to check it against. The CDR3 consists of 17 residues. Per the germline V gene, CDR1 is MNHEY and CDR2 is SVGEGT. CDR3 sequence reads: CASRRGAAKLNTGELFF.